Listed below are T cell receptor beta chains from one sample, sequenced in a study of T-cell reconstitution after alpha-beta-depleted transplantation in children. One entry per CDR3 protein, called by TCRdb with MiXCR from the PCR reads. Altogether roughly 340,000 distinct CDR3 sequences are present, 15% to 20% being singletons, with the ten largest covering roughly 41%. Here the sequenced sample was PBMCs, mostly from graft donor cells, taken 360 days after TCRalphabeta/CD19-depleted stem cell transplant. These receptors all stem from a male patient between 2 and 10 years old who had a stem cell transplant for acute lymphoblastic leukemia, so the T cells may come from the graft donor. CDR3s include the opening cysteine and the closing phenylalanine or tryptophan. A D gene is named only where the DNA matches it firmly. Clone size is not always given. Where it is, it says once, few, many or a class for expanded clones.

V gene	CDR3 length	J gene	clone size	D gene	CDR3 DNA	CDR3 protein
TRBV4-1	15	TRBJ2-4	few	TRBD1	TGCGCCAGCAGCCAAGATGGGACAGGGTCTCGCATTCAGTACTTC	CASSQDGTGSRIQYF
TRBV29-1	14	TRBJ1-4	few	-	TGCAGCGTTTCACAGGACAGACCCAATGGAAAACTGTTTTTT	CSVSQDRPNGKLFF
TRBV12-3/TRBV12-4	14	TRBJ1-2	many	-	TGTGCCAGCAGTCCTCAGACAACTAACTATGGCTACACCTTC	CASSPQTTNYGYTF
TRBV11-2	12	TRBJ2-1	many	-	TGTGCCAGCAGCTCCCGGGCAGTCACCCCGTTCTTC	CASSSRAVTPFF
TRBV18	14	TRBJ1-1	-	TRBD1	TGTGCCAGCTCACCAGAGGGACAGGCCCCTGAAGCTTTCTTT	CASSPEGQAPEAFF
TRBV5-1	16	TRBJ2-1	-	TRBD2	TGCACCAGCAGTCGGGGACTAGCGGGACTCTACAATGAGCAGTTCTTC	CTSSRGLAGLYNEQFF
TRBV10-3	15	TRBJ2-7	-	TRBD1	TGTGCCATCAGATCCGGGACAGGGGTGTCCTACGAGCAGTACTTC	CAIRSGTGVSYEQYF
TRBV20-1	14	TRBJ2-5	few	TRBD1	TGCAGTGCTTACACAGGGGAAGGTTGGGAGACCCAGTACTTC	CSAYTGEGWETQYF
TRBV5-1	15	TRBJ2-3	many	-	TGCGCCAGCAGCTTGGGCTTCGGAAGCACAGATACGCAGTATTTT	CASSLGFGSTDTQYF
TRBV12-3/TRBV12-4	14	TRBJ2-1	many	-	TGTGCCAGCAGTTTTGGGCTCCTTGAACATGAGCAGTTCTTC	CASSFGLLEHEQFF
TRBV5-1	18	TRBJ2-5	-	TRBD2	TGCGCCAGCAGCCCCGCCCTCCCCGGCGAGGCTAGCGGCGAGACCCAGTACTTC	CASSPALPGEASGETQYF
TRBV20-1	11	TRBJ1-1	-	-	TGCAGTGGTCGGAAAAACACTGAAGCTTTCTTT	CSGRKNTEAFF
TRBV19	14	TRBJ2-3	few	-	TGTGCCAGTAGTACCGAGCCGGGCACAGATACGCAGTATTTT	CASSTEPGTDTQYF
TRBV5-1	17	TRBJ2-2	few	TRBD2	TGCGCCAGCAGCTTGTATAGCGGGACCGGAGGGACCGGGGAGCTGTTTTTT	CASSLYSGTGGTGELFF
TRBV6-1	14	TRBJ2-1	-	TRBD2	TGTGCCAGCAGTGGTAGCGGGAGTTGGGATGAGCAGTTCTTC	CASSGSGSWDEQFF
TRBV10-3	16	TRBJ1-6	many	TRBD1	TGTGCCATCAGAGCCTCCTACAGGGGCCTGGGTTCACCCCTCCACTTT	CAIRASYRGLGSPLHF
TRBV29-1	12	TRBJ1-1	-	TRBD1	TGCAGCGCCGGACAGGGGGCGACTGAAGCTTTCTTT	CSAGQGATEAFF
TRBV28	15	TRBJ2-7	-	-	TGTGCCAGCAGTTTACGTGGACTTAACAGCTACGAGCAGTACTTC	CASSLRGLNSYEQYF
TRBV27	14	TRBJ1-5	few	-	TGTGCCAGCAGGGGACATCTCCCCAATCAGCCCCAGCATTTT	CASRGHLPNQPQHF
TRBV20-1	14	TRBJ2-3	few	-	TGCAGTGCTAGCGCGACTGATCGGGACCGGGCGCAGTATTTT	CSASATDRDRAQYF
TRBV28	16	TRBJ2-7	many	TRBD1	TGTGCCAGCAGTTTAGAGGGGGGACAGGGGTACTACGAGCAGTACTTC	CASSLEGGQGYYEQYF
TRBV29-1	11	TRBJ2-7	many	-	TGCAGCGCCTGGACAGTTACCTCGCTGCACTTC	CSAWTVTSLHF
TRBV5-1	16	TRBJ2-4	few	-	TGCGCCAGCAGCCCGGACAGATGGATAGCCAAAAACATTCAGTACTTC	CASSPDRWIAKNIQYF
TRBV12-3/TRBV12-4	13	TRBJ2-3	few	-	TGTGCCAGCACCCCCCGTCGCACAGATACGCAGTATTTT	CASTPRRTDTQYF
TRBV5-1	16	TRBJ2-5	-	TRBD2	TGCGCCAGCAGCTTGGGAGGGAGGGCCCTCGGAGAGACCCAGTACTTC	CASSLGGRALGETQYF
TRBV9	15	TRBJ1-3	few	-	TGTGCCAGCAGCTCAAGGACGGGGGTTGGGAACACCATATATTTT	CASSSRTGVGNTIYF
TRBV4-2	16	TRBJ1-5	few	TRBD1	TGTGCCAGCAGCCAAGTGTGGGACAGGGGCAATCAGCCCCAGCATTTT	CASSQVWDRGNQPQHF
TRBV6-2/TRBV6-3	17	TRBJ2-7	-	-	TGTGCCAGCAGCTACTCCCGGGTTCAATGGACTTCCTACGAGCAGTACTTC	CASSYSRVQWTSYEQYF
TRBV7-9	22	TRBJ2-1	-	TRBD2	TGTGCCAGCAGCTTATCCCCCCAGGGGACTAGCGGGACCGCTAGCTCCTACAATGAGCAGTTCTTC	CASSLSPQGTSGTASSYNEQFF
TRBV28	14	TRBJ1-1	many	-	TGTGCCAGCAGTTTAGAAGGGGGGTTGGCTGAAGCTTTCTTT	CASSLEGGLAEAFF
TRBV9	15	TRBJ2-3	many	-	TGTGCCAGCAGCGTACGACCGGGACTCACAGATACGCAGTATTTT	CASSVRPGLTDTQYF
TRBV5-1	14	TRBJ2-1	many	TRBD1	TGCGCCAGCAGCTCCGAGGGCAGGGGGCGTGAGCAGTTCTTC	CASSSEGRGREQFF
TRBV29-1	13	TRBJ2-1	-	-	TGCAGCGTTGCGGGACACCTATACAATGAGCAGTTCTTC	CSVAGHLYNEQFF
TRBV7-8	18	TRBJ2-7	-	TRBD2	TGTGCCAGCAGCTTAAGCCCCCTCGGGGCGGGGGTGGGCTACGAGCAGTACTTC	CASSLSPLGAGVGYEQYF
TRBV20-1	14	TRBJ2-7	-	TRBD2	TGCAGTGTTCCGCTCGCACTAGCGGGAGGCGAGCAGTACTTC	CSVPLALAGGEQYF
TRBV20-1	16	TRBJ2-7	few	-	TGCAGTGCTTTCTCGTTGGTGGGGGGTATCTTACTCGAGCAGTACTTC	CSAFSLVGGILLEQYF
TRBV6-5	14	TRBJ2-6	many	-	TGTGCCAGCATTTCCCTAGTTGGGGCCAACGTCCTGACTTTC	CASISLVGANVLTF
TRBV7-2	15	TRBJ2-1	-	-	TGTGCCAGCAGCTTCATCGGGCAGGGGGGCAATGAGCAGTTCTTC	CASSFIGQGGNEQFF
TRBV10-3	14	TRBJ2-1	many	-	TGTGCCATCAGTGGAGTCAGGGGAAAGAATGAGCAGTTCTTC	CAISGVRGKNEQFF
TRBV12-3/TRBV12-4	14	TRBJ2-5	few	-	TGTGCCAGCTTTGGCTCGGGACACCCGGGTACCCAGTACTTC	CASFGSGHPGTQYF
TRBV27	17	TRBJ2-1	many	TRBD2	TGTGCCAGCAGTAGCTCCGGTTGGACTAGAATGGGGAATGAGCAGTTCTTC	CASSSSGWTRMGNEQFF
TRBV3-1	15	TRBJ2-7	-	TRBD1	TGTGCCAGCAGCCAATTCTCCGGGACAGCCTACGAGCAGTACTTC	CASSQFSGTAYEQYF
TRBV5-1	14	TRBJ2-5	-	-	TGCGCCAGCAGCTTACCGACAGGTTTAGAGACCCAGTACTTC	CASSLPTGLETQYF
TRBV2	15	TRBJ2-3	few	TRBD2	TGTGCCAGCAGTGACCAGCGGGAGGTGACAGATACGCAGTATTTT	CASSDQREVTDTQYF
TRBV4-3	14	TRBJ1-2	once	-	TGCGCCAGCAGCCCCTCGGGGGCGCGAAACGGCTACACCTTC	CASSPSGARNGYTF
TRBV4-1	16	TRBJ2-7	-	-	TGCGCCAGCAGCCAACAACGGGACATACCGACCTACGAGCAGTACTTC	CASSQQRDIPTYEQYF
TRBV7-9	14	TRBJ1-4	few	-	TGTGCCAGCAGCTTAGGCGGCATGGATGAAAAACTGTTTTTT	CASSLGGMDEKLFF
TRBV29-1	14	TRBJ2-2	many	TRBD1	TGCAGCGGCTGGACAGGGGGGAACACCGGGGAGCTGTTTTTT	CSGWTGGNTGELFF
TRBV7-2	17	TRBJ1-1	-	TRBD1	TGTGCCAGCAGCGAAGGAGGGCCAGGGGGCTTATTGGCTGAAGCTTTCTTT	CASSEGGPGGLLAEAFF
TRBV11-2	13	TRBJ1-6	few	-	TGTGCCAGCAGCCTAGACCGTAATTCACCCCTCCACTTT	CASSLDRNSPLHF
TRBV28	12	TRBJ1-1	-	-	TGTGCCAGCAGTTCAGGGGACACTGAAGCTTTCTTT	CASSSGDTEAFF
TRBV6-5	14	TRBJ2-1	-	-	TGTGCCAGCAGCTACAGGGACTCCTACAATGAGCAGTTCTTC	CASSYRDSYNEQFF
TRBV29-1	15	TRBJ2-7	many	-	TGCAGCGTTGAAGGTTCCAGGGAGAGTTCCTACGAGCAGTACTTC	CSVEGSRESSYEQYF
TRBV28	12	TRBJ1-1	many	-	TGTGCCAGCAGCCCTGCCCCGACCCAAGCTTTCTTT	CASSPAPTQAFF
TRBV29-1	15	TRBJ2-3	few	TRBD2	TGCAGCGCTGACCGTAGCGGGAGGGCCACAGATACGCAGTATTTT	CSADRSGRATDTQYF
TRBV5-1	16	TRBJ2-6	few	-	TGCGCCAGCAGCTTAGGTGGGACCTCTGGGGCCAACGTCCTGACTTTC	CASSLGGTSGANVLTF
TRBV3-1	17	TRBJ2-1	many	-	TGTGCCAGCAGCCCCCAGCTTGAGAGACGGTCCTACAATGAGCAGTTCTTC	CASSPQLERRSYNEQFF
TRBV5-1	18	TRBJ2-7	-	-	TGCGCCAGCAGCTTGTCGGACCATAGCGTCGATCGCTCCTACGAGCAGTACTTC	CASSLSDHSVDRSYEQYF
TRBV5-5	14	TRBJ2-5	-	-	TGTGCCAGCAGTCGGGCTGGGTTGGGAGAGACCCAGTACTTC	CASSRAGLGETQYF